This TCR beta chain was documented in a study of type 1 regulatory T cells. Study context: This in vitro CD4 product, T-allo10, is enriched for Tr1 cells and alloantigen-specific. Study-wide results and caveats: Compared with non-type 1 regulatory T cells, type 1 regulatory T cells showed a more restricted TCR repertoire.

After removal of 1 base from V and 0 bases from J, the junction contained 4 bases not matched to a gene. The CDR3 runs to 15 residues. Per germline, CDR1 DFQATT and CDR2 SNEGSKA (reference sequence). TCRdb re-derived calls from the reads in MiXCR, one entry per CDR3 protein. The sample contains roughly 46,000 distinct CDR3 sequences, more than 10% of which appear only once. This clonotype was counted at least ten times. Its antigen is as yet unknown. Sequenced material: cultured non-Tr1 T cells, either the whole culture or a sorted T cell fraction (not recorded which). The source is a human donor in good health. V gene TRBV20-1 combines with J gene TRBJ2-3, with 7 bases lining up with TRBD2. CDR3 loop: CSARVSGISTDTQYF. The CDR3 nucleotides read TGCAGTGCTAGAGTGAGCGGGATCAGCACAGATACGCAGTATTTT.